Each of the 14 T cell receptor beta chains below was sequenced from the same sample in a study of T-cell reconstitution after alpha-beta-depleted transplantation in children (dated by TCRdb to 2016 to 2017). The treatment or condition tag for this specimen amounts to: allogeneic hematopoietic cell transplantation with graft depleted of TCRalphabeta T cells and CD19 B cells. Library generation was performed with PCR. TCRdb lists the instrument as Illumina HiSeq 2500. TCR libraries were prepared with molecular barcoding, using unique molecular identifiers to normalize TCRbeta repertoire quantification. The raw public data were reprocessed by TCRdb itself: fastp quality trimming at Q25, MiXCR clonotype calling, in-frame beta chains only. CDR3 protein duplicates are merged, each entry listing the most common genes and DNA. In this sample the table shows hundreds of thousands of distinct CDR3 sequences, 13% of which occur a single time. 0.79% of the sample goes to the ten largest clones.

This sample comprised PBMCs, obtained before TCRalphabeta/CD19-depleted stem cell transplant. The source of these receptors is a girl aged 2 to 9 with congenital amegakaryocytic thrombocytopenia, due to receive a stem cell transplant.

At least ten counts were recorded for this clonotype. The chain uses TRBV20-1 and TRBJ1-3; D gene uncertain. Germline V gives CDR1 DFQATT, CDR2 SNEGSKA (reference sequence). This CDR3 has 15 amino acids. V shed 6 bases and J shed 2 bases, with 17 bases lying between them. CDR3 nucleotide sequence: TGCAGTGCCGGGTCGGGCCTTCTCACTGGAAACACCATATATTTT. Residues: CSAGSGLLTGNTIYF.

This clonotype has a count of ten or more. CDR3 DNA sequence: TGTGCCAGCAGTTTTAGCGGAGGGCCCTACGAGCAGTACTTC. Its translation: CASSFSGGPYEQYF. V usage is TRBV12-3 or TRBV12-4 and J usage is TRBJ2-7, with a possible D match to TRBD2 (6 bases). This CDR3 is built from 14 residues. V gave up 3 bases and J gave up 2 bases, with 11 bases separating them.

This clonotype was counted between two and nine times. The gene calls are TRBV25-1 and TRBJ2-7; the match to TRBD2 covers 10 bases. The ends lost 7 bases at V and 1 base at J; junction bases unmatched: 7. Germline-derived CDR1 and CDR2 are MGHDK and SYGVNS. The CDR3 extends over 15 amino acids. CDR3 nucleotides: TGTGCCAGCACTAGCGGACTAGCGGATTCCTACGAGCAGTACTTC. Protein sequence: CASTSGLADSYEQYF.

The chain links TRBV9 to TRBJ2-3; D gene ambiguous. The CDR3 length is 14 residues. The germline gives CDR1 SGDLS, CDR2 YYNGEE. Trimming pared 0 bases from V and 1 base from J, leaving 6 bases between. CDR3 sequence: CASSVGDRTDTQYF. The CDR3 nucleotides read TGTGCCAGCAGCGTAGGCGACCGCACAGATACGCAGTATTTT.

J is TRBJ2-1 and V is TRBV20-1; D may be TRBD2 (6 bases). V was cut by 0 bases and J by 6 bases, with 15 bases left in between. This CDR3 comprises 15 residues. Germline CDR1 is DFQATT and CDR2 is SNEGSKA (reference sequence). The CDR3 reads CSARERLGSSNEQFF. The CDR3 DNA is TGCAGTGCTAGAGAAAGACTAGGATCGAGCAATGAGCAGTTCTTC.

This clonotype was seen a handful of times. The CDR3 region is CSAEPRLRERFNEQFF. CDR3 nucleotide sequence: TGCAGTGCCGAACCCCGCCTACGGGAGCGGTTCAATGAGCAGTTCTTC. This sequence joins TRBV20-1 and TRBJ2-1; possibly TRBD2 for D (6 bases). The CDR3 sequence is 16 residues long. The germline V gene encodes CDR1 DFQATT and CDR2 SNEGSKA (reference sequence). Trimming pared 6 bases from V and 6 bases from J, leaving 24 bases between.

This clonotype was picked up many times. The CDR3: CASSEGSGLFDTQYF. Here the CDR3 DNA reads TGTGCCAGCAGTGAAGGGTCGGGATTGTTTGATACGCAGTATTTT. V and J are TRBV6-1 and TRBJ2-3; a weak D match, TRBD2 (5 bases). Germline lookup yields CDR1 MNHNS and CDR2 SASEGT. The CDR3 extends over 15 amino acids. Trimming left V 1 base short and J 6 bases short, with 14 bases between.

This clonotype was seen ten or more times. V is TRBV28 and J is TRBJ2-5; D gene ambiguous. Germline CDR1 reads MDHEN; CDR2 reads SYDVKM. V shed 1 base and J shed 8 bases, with 11 bases lying between them. CDR3 length: 13 amino acids. CDR3 sequence reads: CASSLSSVRTQYF. DNA for the CDR3: TGTGCCAGCAGTTTATCCAGCGTGAGAACCCAGTACTTC.

The table lists this clonotype with a few counts. The genes are TRBV7-8 and TRBJ2-7; 8 bases agree with TRBD1. This CDR3 has 15 amino acids. J lost 1 base, V lost 5 bases, and 7 bases had no gene match. Germline V gene sequence: CDR1 SGHVS, CDR2 FQNEAQ. This CDR3 is CASSPWTGSSYEQYF. The CDR3 DNA follows: TGTGCCAGCAGCCCCTGGACAGGGAGTTCCTACGAGCAGTACTTC.

There are many counts of this clonotype. The chain carries TRBV20-1 and TRBJ2-1; 8 bases fit TRBD2. Germline V lookup: CDR1 DFQATT, CDR2 SNEGSKA (reference sequence). This CDR3 region has 15 residues. V shed 1 base, J shed 0 bases, and the junction held 2 bases outside the gene matches. CDR3 nucleotide sequence: TGCAGTGCTAGAGTACTAGCGGACTCCTACAATGAGCAGTTCTTC. Translation gives CSARVLADSYNEQFF.

In this sample, this clonotype turned up a few times. This chain uses TRBV6-1 with TRBJ2-2; D perhaps matches TRBD2 (6 bases). Germline loops: CDR1 MNHNS, CDR2 SASEGT. This CDR3 comprises 15 residues. Deletions cut 7 bases from V and 7 bases from J, with 19 bases between. CDR3 amino acids: CASNRFGTGDGELFF. The CDR3 coding sequence is TGTGCCAGCAACAGATTTGGGACTGGGGACGGGGAGCTGTTTTTT.

In this sample, this clonotype turned up many times. The chain couples TRBV10-3 to TRBJ2-7; D call uncertain. The length of the CDR3 is 16 residues. The germline gives CDR1 ENHRY, CDR2 SYGVKD. The V gene lost 3 bases and the J gene lost 1 base, with 16 bases spanning the gap. CDR3 loop: CAISDIRTAKSYEQYF. CDR3 coding DNA: TGTGCCATCAGTGACATCCGGACGGCGAAGTCCTACGAGCAGTACTTC.

This clonotype appeared many times. This rearrangement joins TRBV20-1 to TRBJ2-1, with TRBD2 matching 11 bases. Per the germline V gene, CDR1 is DFQATT and CDR2 is SNEGSKA (reference sequence). There are 18 residues in the CDR3. The V segment lost 1 base and the J segment 1 base; nucleotides outside the gene matches: 9. CDR3 in amino acids: CSARGKPGLAVSYNEQFF. The CDR3 DNA reads TGCAGTGCTAGAGGAAAACCGGGACTAGCGGTTTCCTACAATGAGCAGTTCTTC.

This chain links TRBV6-5 with TRBJ2-2; no clear D. The CDR3 spans 16 residues. Germline CDR1 MNHEY, CDR2 SVGAGI. The V gene lost 6 bases and the J gene lost 1 base, with 15 bases spanning the gap. The CDR3 DNA sequence: TGTGCCAGCAGCTACCTATCGATCCAGAACACCGGGGAGCTGTTTTTT. Translating it yields CASSYLSIQNTGELFF.